Shown below are 32 T cell receptor beta chains from a single sample sequenced in a study of OX40 agonist ivuxolimab in advanced cancers. The assay was immunoSEQ multiplex PCR, and TCRdb's table has in-frame clones only and misses some. Among more than 75,000 clones, roughly four fifths were seen once, and the ten largest hold 5.8%. The sample here was CD4+ or CD8+ T cells sorted from blood, taken in a trial of the OX40 agonist ivuxolimab. The receptors were sampled from an adult with an advanced solid tumor such as melanoma, head and neck, liver or kidney cancer.

The chain recombines TRBV27 with TRBJ2-7, with a possible D match to TRBD1 (6 bases). Trimming shortened V by 7 bases and J by 4 bases, and 11 bases separated the two germline ends. Germline assignment: CDR1 MNHEY and CDR2 SMNVEV (reference sequence). The CDR3 length is 12 residues. This chain's CDR3 is CASTFQGYEQYF. CDR3 nucleotide sequence: TGTGCCAGCACCTTTCAGGGGTACGAGCAGTACTTC.

The chain links TRBV7-8 to TRBJ2-1; D is uncertain. V dropped 5 bases and J dropped 1 base, with 9 bases sitting between them. CDR3 length: 14 amino acids. CDR1 and CDR2 from the germline V gene are SGHVS and FQNEAQ. In nucleotides, the CDR3 is TGTGCCAGCAGCGGAACTTCGTCCTACAATGAGCAGTTCTTC. Translating it yields CASSGTSSYNEQFF.

The V and J genes are TRBV4-1 and TRBJ2-3, with 13 bases identical to TRBD2. Trimming removed 4 bases from V and 4 bases from J; junction bases left unmatched: 5. CDR3 length: 16 amino acids. The germline V gene encodes CDR1 MGHRA and CDR2 YSYEKL. CDR3 loop: CASSLGLAGASDTQYF. Here the CDR3 DNA reads TGCGCCAGCAGCCTAGGACTAGCGGGGGCTTCAGATACGCAGTATTTT.

The chain recombines TRBV6-5 with TRBJ1-3; D might be TRBD1 (6 bases). Deletions cut 0 bases from V and 2 bases from J, with 8 bases between. Germline-derived CDR1 and CDR2 are MNHEY and SVGAGI. CDR3 length: 15 residues. CDR3 protein: CASSYSQGTGNTIYF. CDR3 in DNA: TGTGCCAGCAGTTACTCCCAGGGGACTGGAAACACCATATATTTT.

The chain couples TRBV6-1 to TRBJ2-7; D is unclear. CDR1 and CDR2 from the germline V gene are MNHNS and SASEGT. Trimming shortened V by 5 bases and J by 6 bases, and 11 bases separated the two germline ends. This CDR3 comprises 12 residues. The CDR3 is CASSRDIAEQYF. CDR3 nucleotide sequence: TGTGCCAGCAGTCGAGACATCGCCGAGCAGTACTTC.

The V and J genes are TRBV7-2 and TRBJ1-2; 7 positions agree with TRBD1. J gave up 1 base and V 3 bases, and 8 bases lay outside the gene matches. Germline CDR1 is SGHTA and CDR2 is FQGNSA. This CDR3 is 16 amino acids long. The CDR3 protein is CASSFTGTEHNYGYTF. DNA of the CDR3: TGTGCCAGCAGCTTTACCGGGACAGAACATAACTATGGCTACACCTTC.

The chain uses TRBV5-1 and TRBJ1-4; TRBD1 matches 11 bases. The germline CDR1 and CDR2 sequences are SGHRS and YFSETQ. With V trimmed by 4 bases and J by 3 bases, 2 bases remained unmatched. The CDR3 has 15 residues. In nucleotides, the CDR3 is TGCGCCAGCAGCAGGGACAGGGGGGCTAATGAAAAACTGTTTTTT. Its protein product is CASSRDRGANEKLFF.

The rearrangement uses TRBV7-6 and TRBJ1-1, with D perhaps matching TRBD1 (5 bases). V lost 5 bases to trimming and J lost 4 bases, with 38 bases between them. From germline, CDR1 is SGHVS and CDR2 FNYEAQ. CDR3 length equals 22 residues. The DNA of the CDR3 is TGTGCCAGCAGCCCTCACCACGTGGATCTGTGGACCGTTTGGGGGTCGGGCACTGAAGCTTTCTTT. As protein: CASSPHHVDLWTVWGSGTEAFF.

Here the CDR3 reads CASSLEYWGPSYEQYF. The CDR3 bases are TGCGCCAGCAGCTTGGAATATTGGGGTCCCAGCTACGAGCAGTACTTC. The rearrangement joins TRBV5-1 to TRBJ2-7, with no clear D. CDR3 length: 16 amino acids. Germline V gene data show CDR1 as SGHRS and CDR2 as YFSETQ. V lost 0 bases to trimming and J lost 3 bases, with 16 bases between them.

The rearrangement links TRBV7-2 to TRBJ1-5, with 7 positions matching TRBD1. Trimming took 4 bases from V and 6 from J; bases not matched to a gene: 3. Per the germline V gene, CDR1 is SGHTA and CDR2 is FQGNSA. CDR3 length: 13 amino acids. Here the CDR3 reads CASSWDSRQPQHF. CDR3 coding DNA: TGTGCCAGCAGCTGGGACAGCCGTCAGCCCCAGCATTTT.

As for this clone: The sample has other DNA sequences that encode this CDR3 too. The CDR3 DNA sequence: TGTGCCAGCAGCTTAGGACAGGGGGCAGGCAATCAGCCCCAGCATTTT. Protein: CASSLGQGAGNQPQHF. The V call is TRBV7-9, the J call TRBJ1-5; TRBD1 aligns across 10 bases. From germline, CDR1 is SEHNR and CDR2 FQNEAQ (reference sequence). CDR3 length equals 16 residues. V lost 1 base and J lost 2; bases outside the gene matches: 2. The complete variable domain, with remaining parts taken from reference TRBV7-9 and TRBJ1-5, reads DTGVSQNPRHKITKRGQNVTFRCDPISEHNRLYWYRQTLGQGPEFLTYFQNEAQLEKSRLLSDRFSAERPKGSFSTLEIQRTEQGDSAMYLCASSLGQGAGNQPQHFGDGTRLSIL.

The chain employs TRBV7-2 and TRBJ1-1, with TRBD1 as a possible D gene (6 bases). V was cut by 6 bases and J by 4 bases, with 12 bases left in between. CDR3 length equals 13 residues. Per germline, CDR1 SGHTA and CDR2 FQGNSA. The CDR3 region has the DNA TGTGCCAGCAGTTTACAGGGCCCCACTGAAGCTTTCTTT. This codes for CASSLQGPTEAFF.

The chain joins TRBV9 to TRBJ2-2, with 11 bases lining up with TRBD2. V lost 2 bases to trimming and J lost 0 bases; unmatched junction nucleotides: 6. The CDR3 length is 18 residues. In germline, CDR1 is SGDLS, CDR2 YYNGEE. The CDR3 reads CASSVTSGGQSNTGELFF. In DNA form, the CDR3 reads TGTGCCAGCAGCGTCACTAGCGGGGGTCAATCGAACACCGGGGAGCTGTTTTTT.

The gene calls are TRBV10-2 and TRBJ2-1; D is possibly TRBD2 (7 bases). V was shortened by 6 bases and J by 11 bases, with 14 bases between the two germline ends. This CDR3 has 12 amino acids. Germline V gene sequence: CDR1 WSHSY, CDR2 SAAADI. DNA of the CDR3: TGCGCCAGCAGGGGGAGGGGGTATCAGCAGTTCTTC. Residues: CASRGRGYQQFF.

This chain uses TRBV10-2 with TRBJ1-2; 9 bases align to TRBD1. The germline V gene encodes CDR1 WSHSY and CDR2 SAAADI. The V segment lost 5 bases and the J segment 8 bases; nucleotides outside the gene matches: 6. This CDR3 has 13 amino acids. This chain's CDR3 is CASSRTGADGYTF. The DNA for the CDR3 is TGCGCCAGCAGTCGGACAGGGGCAGACGGCTACACCTTC.

This chain uses TRBV27 with TRBJ1-2, with 7 bases identical to TRBD1. Trimming removed 4 bases from V and 7 bases from J; junction bases left unmatched: 9. CDR1 MNHEY and CDR2 SMNVEV come from the germline V gene (reference sequence). The CDR3 is 14 residues long. The CDR3: CASSYSQGVSGYTF. In DNA, the CDR3 is TGTGCCAGCAGTTACAGCCAGGGGGTCTCTGGCTACACCTTC.

This clone was observed a single time. The chain carries TRBV30 and TRBJ2-2; D unresolved. Per germline, CDR1 GTSNPN and CDR2 SVGIG (reference sequence). Trimming shortened V by 4 bases and J by 1 base, and 10 bases separated the two germline ends. The CDR3 length is 14 residues. This CDR3 is CAWILRQNTGELFF. The CDR3 DNA follows: TGTGCCTGGATATTAAGGCAGAACACCGGGGAGCTGTTTTTT. Together with reference TRBV30 and TRBJ2-2, the CDR3 gives the full variable domain: SQTIHQWPATLVQPVGSPLSLECTVEGTSNPNLYWYRQAAGRGLQLLFYSVGIGQISSEVPQNLSASRPQDRQFILSSKKLLLSDSGFYLCAWILRQNTGELFFGEGSRLTVL.

This clone is a singleton in its sample. The chain links TRBV15 to TRBJ1-2; D is unclear. V gave up 1 base and J gave up 0 bases, with 6 bases separating them. From germline, CDR1 is LNHNV and CDR2 YYDKDF (reference sequence). This CDR3 contains 14 residues. The CDR3 here is CATSRGTTNYGYTF. CDR3 nucleotides: TGTGCCACCAGCAGAGGGACCACTAACTATGGCTACACCTTC.

This clone has just a few counts. The chain carries TRBV6-4 and TRBJ1-5; the match to TRBD1 covers 10 bases. Germline lookup yields CDR1 MRHNA and CDR2 SNTAGT. The CDR3 consists of 13 residues. V trimming: 5 bases; J trimming: 9 bases; junction bases outside the gene matches: 4. DNA for the CDR3: TGTGCCAGCAGTAAGGACAGGGGGGGGCCCCAGCATTTT. Protein: CASSKDRGGPQHF.

Turning to this clone: The germline gene is not matched at one end of the junction; a read error may be the cause. The V gene is TRBV29-1, the J gene TRBJ2-2; no reliable D call. Per germline, CDR1 SQVTM and CDR2 ANQGSEA. The CDR3 covers 11 residues. The CDR3, as DNA: TGCAGCGTTGGGAACACTGGGGAGCTGTTTTTT. Its protein is CSVGNTGELFF.

The V and J genes are TRBV7-3 and TRBJ2-7; D unresolved. The CDR3 length is 15 residues. The V end was cut by 5 bases, the J end by 4 bases, with 18 bases between. Germline CDR1 and CDR2: SGHTA and FQGTGA. In nucleotides, the CDR3 is TGTGCCAGCAGCAGGACGGCGGAAGAACCTTACGAGCAGTACTTC. This sequence encodes CASSRTAEEPYEQYF.

The J gene is TRBJ1-1, the V gene TRBV7-8; D gene unclear. CDR1 is SGHVS and CDR2 is FQNEAQ in the germline V gene. Trimming removed 4 bases from V and 3 bases from J, with 12 bases in between. This CDR3 has 14 residues. The CDR3 DNA reads TGTGCCAGCAGCTCTAGGACCTACGACACTGAAGCTTTCTTT. It encodes CASSSRTYDTEAFF.

The V call is TRBV5-1, the J call TRBJ1-5; 12 nucleotides align to TRBD1. Germline V CDR1 and CDR2: SGHRS, YFSETQ. V shed 4 bases, J shed 6 bases, and the junction held 5 bases outside the gene matches. CDR3 length: 15 residues. The CDR3 DNA sequence: TGCGCCAGCAGCGAGGGACAGGGGGCGGGTCAGCCCCAGCATTTT. This sequence encodes CASSEGQGAGQPQHF.

This chain links TRBV19 with TRBJ2-7, with 10 bases that match TRBD2. V was clipped by 6 bases and J by 3 bases; unmatched bases: 8. The CDR3 is 15 amino acids. Per the germline V gene, CDR1 is LNHDA and CDR2 is SQIVND (reference sequence). The CDR3 loop is CASRVASGRVYEQYF. Here the CDR3 DNA reads TGTGCCAGTAGGGTGGCTAGCGGGAGAGTCTACGAGCAGTACTTC.

The chain couples TRBV9 to TRBJ1-3; D remains ambiguous. The CDR3 covers 13 residues. V was clipped by 1 base and J by 3 bases, with 5 bases between them. In germline, CDR1 is SGDLS, CDR2 YYNGEE. The CDR3 nucleotides are TGTGCCAGCAGCGTAACGGATGGAAACACCATATATTTT. Residues: CASSVTDGNTIYF.

This clone occurred once. The chain couples TRBV7-2 to TRBJ1-1, with D unclear. V was trimmed by 1 base and J by 0 bases, leaving 6 bases between them. CDR1 SGHTA and CDR2 FQGNSA come from the germline V gene. This CDR3 has 14 residues. CDR3 region: CASSLGILNTEAFF. CDR3 nucleotide sequence: TGTGCCAGCAGCTTAGGGATATTGAACACTGAAGCTTTCTTT.

This sequence joins TRBV19 and TRBJ2-3; TRBD2 matches 9 bases. The V gene end was trimmed by 3 bases and the J gene end by 6 bases; junction bases not matched to a gene: 4. This CDR3 is 14 amino acids long. Germline CDR1 reads LNHDA; CDR2 reads SQIVND (reference sequence). The CDR3 nucleotides are TGTGCCAGTAGTATCGGGACTAGCCTTGATACGCAGTATTTT. Translating it yields CASSIGTSLDTQYF.

The chain employs TRBV18 and TRBJ1-2, with no clear D. This CDR3 has 14 residues. V dropped 3 bases and J dropped 4 bases, with 12 bases sitting between them. Germline assignment: CDR1 KGHSH and CDR2 LQKENI. DNA of the CDR3: TGTGCCAGCTCACCCGAGGGAAAGGGCTATGGCTACACCTTC. Encoded protein: CASSPEGKGYGYTF.

This clone came up a few times. In DNA, the CDR3 is TGTGCCAGCACCCCAGGGTTGTACAATTCACCCCTCCACTTT. Encoded protein: CASTPGLYNSPLHF. The chain has TRBV6-6 and TRBJ1-6; tentatively, D is TRBD1 (5 bases). The CDR3 is made up of 14 amino acids. In germline, CDR1 is MNHNY, CDR2 SVGAGI (reference sequence). V lost 7 bases and J lost 7, with 14 bases in between.

V gene TRBV2 combines with J gene TRBJ1-5; 7 bases are a match to TRBD1. The germline V gene encodes CDR1 SNHLY and CDR2 FYNNEI. The CDR3 contains 15 residues. V was clipped by 6 bases and J by 4 bases; unmatched bases: 9. CDR3 amino acids: CASRIGQEQNQPQHF. The CDR3 DNA sequence: TGTGCCAGCAGAATCGGACAGGAGCAGAATCAGCCCCAGCATTTT.

The J gene is TRBJ1-4, the V gene TRBV3-2. TRBV3-2 is a pseudogene locus. The CDR3 has 8 residues. The CDR3 reads CATGAEDF. DNA of the CDR3: TGTGCCACGGGGGCGGAGGATTTT.

V is TRBV2 and J is TRBJ1-6; D uncertain. CDR3 length: 16 residues. Looked up from germline, CDR1 is SNHLY and CDR2 is FYNNEI. The V gene lost 7 bases and the J gene lost 0 bases, with 13 bases spanning the gap. Here the CDR3 reads CASTGRASSYNSPLHF. The CDR3, as DNA: TGTGCCAGCACCGGACGGGCAAGCTCCTATAATTCACCCCTCCACTTT.